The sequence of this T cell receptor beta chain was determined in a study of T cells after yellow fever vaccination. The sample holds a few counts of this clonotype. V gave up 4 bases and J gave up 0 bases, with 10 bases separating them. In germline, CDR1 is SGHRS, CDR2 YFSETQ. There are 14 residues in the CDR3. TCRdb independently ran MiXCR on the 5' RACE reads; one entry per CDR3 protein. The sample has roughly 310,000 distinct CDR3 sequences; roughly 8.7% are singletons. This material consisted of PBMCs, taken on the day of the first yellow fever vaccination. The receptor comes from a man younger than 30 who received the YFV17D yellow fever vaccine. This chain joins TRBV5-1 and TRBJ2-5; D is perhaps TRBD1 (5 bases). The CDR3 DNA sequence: TGCGCCAGCAGCCAGGACATCGACCAAGAGACCCAGTACTTC. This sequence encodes CASSQDIDQETQYF. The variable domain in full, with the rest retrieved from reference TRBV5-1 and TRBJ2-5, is KAGVTQTPRYLIKTRGQQVTLSCSPISGHRSVSWYQQTPGQGLQFLFEYFSETQRNKGNFPGRFSGRQFSNSRSEMNVSTLELGDSALYLCASSQDIDQETQYFGPGTRLLVL.